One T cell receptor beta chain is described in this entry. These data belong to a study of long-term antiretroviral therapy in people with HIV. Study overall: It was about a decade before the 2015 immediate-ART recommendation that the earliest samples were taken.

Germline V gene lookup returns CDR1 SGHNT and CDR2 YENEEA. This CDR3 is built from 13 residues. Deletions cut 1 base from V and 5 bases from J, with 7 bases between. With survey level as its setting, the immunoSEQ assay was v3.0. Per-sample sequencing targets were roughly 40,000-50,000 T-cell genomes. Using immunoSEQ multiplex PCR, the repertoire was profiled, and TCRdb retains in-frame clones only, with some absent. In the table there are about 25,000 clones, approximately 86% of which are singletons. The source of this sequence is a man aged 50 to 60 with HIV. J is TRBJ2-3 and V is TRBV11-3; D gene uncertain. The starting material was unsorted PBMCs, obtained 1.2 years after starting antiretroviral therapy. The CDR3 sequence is CASSLGGEDTQYF. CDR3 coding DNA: TGTGCCAGCAGCTTAGGGGGTGAAGATACGCAGTATTTT.